Below, 12 T cell receptor beta chains from the same sample are listed, as sequenced in a study of monozygotic twins with cystic fibrosis. Clones were read by immunoSEQ multiplex PCR, and TCRdb kept only the in-frame ones, dropping some. The sample consists of around 25,000 clones, 80% to 95% of them appearing once. The sample consisted of blood. Receptor source: a girl aged 2-9 years with cystic fibrosis.

The chain carries TRBV27 and TRBJ2-5; D gene unclear. CDR1 is MNHEY, CDR2 SMNVEV, per germline (reference sequence). The CDR3 is 13 residues long. V lost 5 bases to trimming and J lost 5 bases, with 12 bases between them. CDR3 sequence (DNA): TGTGCCAGCAGTCCCAGGCTGGGGGAGACCCAGTACTTC. This translates into CASSPRLGETQYF.

CDR3 bases: TGTGCCAGCAGCCATACAGGGTTGGGTACAGATACGCAGTATTTT. Protein sequence: CASSHTGLGTDTQYF. This rearrangement joins TRBV7-6 to TRBJ2-3; D is perhaps TRBD1 (6 bases). The CDR3 has 15 amino acids. V was trimmed by 5 bases and J by 3 bases, leaving 15 bases between them. The germline CDR1 and CDR2 sequences are SGHVS and FNYEAQ.

With respect to this clone: An end of the junction differs from the germline gene, which may be a read error. V and J are TRBV4-3 and TRBJ2-7, with 9 positions matching TRBD1. The length of the CDR3 is 19 residues. Germline V CDR1 and CDR2: LGHNA, YSLEER. The CDR3: CASSQGAGDTGGSENEQYF. In DNA form, the CDR3 reads TGCGCCAGCAGTCAAGGGGCTGGGGACACAGGGGGCTCGGAGAACGAGCAGTACTTC.

The chain links TRBV4-3 to TRBJ1-3, with D unclear. V dropped 4 bases and J dropped 4 bases, with 17 bases sitting between them. The CDR3 totals 16 residues. Germline values: CDR1 LGHNA, CDR2 YSLEER. Here the CDR3 reads CASSPDLWRSGNTIYF. DNA of the CDR3: TGCGCCAGCAGCCCGGACCTTTGGAGGTCGGGAAACACCATATATTTT.

This rearrangement joins TRBV2 to TRBJ2-1; 12 bases map to TRBD2. The germline V gene encodes CDR1 SNHLY and CDR2 FYNNEI. The V gene end was trimmed by 4 bases and the J gene end by 4 bases; junction bases not matched to a gene: 2. The CDR3 consists of 15 residues. For the CDR3, the DNA is TGTGCCAGCAGTGGGACTAGCGGGGATTACAATGAGCAGTTCTTC. Translation gives CASSGTSGDYNEQFF.

The sample holds a few counts of this clone. The CDR3 is CASSVGSSSASSPQYF. The CDR3 coding sequence is TGTGCCAGCAGCGTAGGGAGTTCGTCGGCCTCATCCCCGCAGTACTTC. This sequence joins TRBV9 and TRBJ2-7; D remains ambiguous. Deletions cut 0 bases from V and 9 bases from J, with 22 bases between. CDR1 is SGDLS, CDR2 YYNGEE, per germline. This CDR3 is 16 amino acids long.

The J gene is TRBJ1-2, the V gene TRBV30, with D possibly being TRBD1 (6 bases). The CDR3 is made up of 20 amino acids. The germline gives CDR1 GTSNPN, CDR2 SVGIG (reference sequence). Trimming removed 0 bases from V and 0 bases from J, with 26 bases in between. CDR3 sequence reads: CAWSVLQGGTRAPSNYGYTF. The CDR3 nucleotides are TGTGCCTGGAGTGTTTTACAGGGAGGAACGAGGGCCCCCTCTAACTATGGCTACACCTTC.

The chain carries TRBV7-2 and TRBJ2-7, with TRBD1 matching 9 bases. The CDR3 runs 13 residues. Germline lookup yields CDR1 SGHTA and CDR2 FQGNSA. V trimming: 6 bases; J trimming: 11 bases; junction bases outside the gene matches: 11. As DNA, the CDR3 is TGTGCCAGCAGTTACCTACAGGGGGCGGCGAAGTACTTC. The encoded protein is CASSYLQGAAKYF.

The genes are TRBV19 and TRBJ1-6; no clear D. The CDR3 has 14 amino acids. Germline V gene data show CDR1 as LNHDA and CDR2 as SQIVND (reference sequence). V was shortened by 6 bases and J by 6 bases, with 12 bases between the two germline ends. CDR3 protein: CASSLQSPNSPLHF. Written as DNA, the CDR3 is TGTGCCAGTAGCCTACAGAGTCCTAATTCACCCCTCCACTTT.

In its sample, this clone was seen a few times. V gene TRBV10-3 combines with J gene TRBJ1-6; D gene ambiguous. With 6 bases removed from V and 6 bases from J, the gap between germline ends came to 12 bases. Germline loops: CDR1 ENHRY, CDR2 SYGVKD. The CDR3 totals 14 residues. The CDR3 DNA sequence: TGTGCCATCAGCACTGGACTTACTAATTCACCCCTCCACTTT. Translated, it gives CAISTGLTNSPLHF.

This chain connects TRBV4-3 to TRBJ2-7; D is undetermined. Germline V lookup: CDR1 LGHNA, CDR2 YSLEER. The CDR3 has 15 amino acids. Trimming took 0 bases from V and 0 from J, leaving 9 bases between them. CDR3 sequence (DNA): TGCGCCAGCAGCCAAGAGGTAGGCAGCTCCTACGAGCAGTACTTC. Its translation is CASSQEVGSSYEQYF.

V is TRBV5-6 and J is TRBJ1-6; TRBD1 is a possible D gene (6 bases). Trimming took off 6 bases at V and 4 bases at J, with 8 bases between the two ends. In germline, CDR1 is SGHDT, CDR2 YYEEEE. CDR3 length: 13 amino acids. This CDR3 is CASKGDYNSPLHF. The CDR3 DNA follows: TGTGCCAGCAAGGGGGATTATAATTCACCCCTCCACTTT.